The source of this T cell receptor (beta chain) is a study of T cell changes during pregnancy in multiple sclerosis. Some clones are missing from TCRdb's copy, which holds only in-frame ones; the method was immunoSEQ multiplex PCR. The sample carries approximately 48,000 clones, around 90% recorded once. Germline V gene sequence: CDR1 SGHNT, CDR2 YYREEE (reference sequence). CDR3 length equals 15 residues. V shed 3 bases and J 1 base; nucleotides not matched to a gene: 2. This chain joins TRBV5-4 and TRBJ2-1; 9 bases match TRBD2. The TCR was taken from a female donor with multiple sclerosis, enrolled in a pregnancy study. Material: CD8+ T cells from peripheral blood mononuclear cells, obtained after pregnancy. CDR3 nucleotides: TGTGCCAGCAGCTCCCTAGCGGGATCCTACAATGAGCAGTTCTTC. Its protein is CASSSLAGSYNEQFF.